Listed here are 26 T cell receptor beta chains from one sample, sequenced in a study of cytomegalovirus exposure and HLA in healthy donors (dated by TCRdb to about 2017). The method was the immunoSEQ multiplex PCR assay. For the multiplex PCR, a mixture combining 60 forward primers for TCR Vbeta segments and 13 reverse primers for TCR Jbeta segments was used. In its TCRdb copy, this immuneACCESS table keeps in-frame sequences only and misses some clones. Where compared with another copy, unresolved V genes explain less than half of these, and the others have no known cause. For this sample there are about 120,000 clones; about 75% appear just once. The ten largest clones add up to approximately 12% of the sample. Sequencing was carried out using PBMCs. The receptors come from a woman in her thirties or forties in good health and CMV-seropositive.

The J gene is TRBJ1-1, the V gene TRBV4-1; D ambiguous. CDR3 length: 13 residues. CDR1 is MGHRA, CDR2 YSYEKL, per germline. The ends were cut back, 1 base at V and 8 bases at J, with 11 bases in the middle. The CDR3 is CASSQGSGSEAFF. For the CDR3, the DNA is TGCGCCAGCAGCCAAGGATCAGGCTCCGAAGCTTTCTTT.

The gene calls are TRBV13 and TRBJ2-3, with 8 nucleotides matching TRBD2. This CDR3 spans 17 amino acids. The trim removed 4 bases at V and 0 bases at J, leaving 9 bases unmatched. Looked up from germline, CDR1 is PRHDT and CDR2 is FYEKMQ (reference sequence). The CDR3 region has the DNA TGTGCCAGCAGCTCCAGCTTAGCGGGGACTAGCACAGATACGCAGTATTTT. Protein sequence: CASSSSLAGTSTDTQYF.

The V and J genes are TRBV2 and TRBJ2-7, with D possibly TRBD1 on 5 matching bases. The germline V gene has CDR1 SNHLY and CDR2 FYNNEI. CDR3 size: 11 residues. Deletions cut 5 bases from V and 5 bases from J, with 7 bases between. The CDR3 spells CASSYRNEQYF. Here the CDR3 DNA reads TGTGCCAGCAGTTACAGGAACGAGCAGTACTTC.

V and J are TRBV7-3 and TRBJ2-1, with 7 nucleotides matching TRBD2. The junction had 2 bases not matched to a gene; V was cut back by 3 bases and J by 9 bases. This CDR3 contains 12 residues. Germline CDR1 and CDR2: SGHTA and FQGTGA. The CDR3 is CASSFGGGEQFF. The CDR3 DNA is TGTGCCAGCAGCTTTGGCGGGGGTGAGCAGTTCTTC.

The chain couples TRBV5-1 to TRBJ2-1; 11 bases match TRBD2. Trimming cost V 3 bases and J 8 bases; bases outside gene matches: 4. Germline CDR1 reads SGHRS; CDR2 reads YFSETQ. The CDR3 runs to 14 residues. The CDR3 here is CASSYVSGGDEQFF. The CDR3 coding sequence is TGCGCCAGCAGCTACGTTAGCGGGGGGGATGAGCAGTTCTTC.

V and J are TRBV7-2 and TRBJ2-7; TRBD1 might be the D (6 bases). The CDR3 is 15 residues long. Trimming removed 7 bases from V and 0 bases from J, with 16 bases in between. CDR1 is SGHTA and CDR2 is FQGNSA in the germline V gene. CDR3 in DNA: TGTGCCAGCAACACCATCAGGGGATTCTCCTACGAGCAGTACTTC. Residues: CASNTIRGFSYEQYF.

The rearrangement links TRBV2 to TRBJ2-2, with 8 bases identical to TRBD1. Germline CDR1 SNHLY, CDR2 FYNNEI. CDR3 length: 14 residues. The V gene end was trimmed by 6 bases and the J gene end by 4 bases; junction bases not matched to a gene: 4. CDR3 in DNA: TGTGCCAGCAGCCGGACAGGGACCACCGGGGAGCTGTTTTTT. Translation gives CASSRTGTTGELFF.

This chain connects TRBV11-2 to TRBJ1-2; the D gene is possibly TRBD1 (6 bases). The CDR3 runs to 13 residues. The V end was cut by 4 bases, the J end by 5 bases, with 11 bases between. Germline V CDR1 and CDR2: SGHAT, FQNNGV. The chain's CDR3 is CASSSNRVYGYTF. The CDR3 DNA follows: TGTGCCAGCAGCTCAAACAGGGTTTATGGCTACACCTTC.

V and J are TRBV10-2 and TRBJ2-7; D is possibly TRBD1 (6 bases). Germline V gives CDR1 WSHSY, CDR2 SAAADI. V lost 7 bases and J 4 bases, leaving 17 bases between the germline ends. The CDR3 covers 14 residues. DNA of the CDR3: TGCGCCAGCATGAAAACAGGGATTAATTACGAGCAGTACTTC. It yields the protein CASMKTGINYEQYF.

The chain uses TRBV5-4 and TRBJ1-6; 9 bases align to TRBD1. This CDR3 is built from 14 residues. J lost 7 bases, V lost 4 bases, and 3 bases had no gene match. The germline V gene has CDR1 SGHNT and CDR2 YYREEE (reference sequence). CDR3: CASSRDRANSPLHF. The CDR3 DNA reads TGTGCCAGCAGCAGGGACAGGGCGAATTCACCCCTCCACTTT. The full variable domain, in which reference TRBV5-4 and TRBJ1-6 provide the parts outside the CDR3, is ETGVTQSPTHLIKTRGQQVTLRCSSQSGHNTVSWYQQALGQGPQFIFQYYREEENGRGNFPPRFSGLQFPNYSSELNVNALELDDSALYLCASSRDRANSPLHFGNGTRLTVT.

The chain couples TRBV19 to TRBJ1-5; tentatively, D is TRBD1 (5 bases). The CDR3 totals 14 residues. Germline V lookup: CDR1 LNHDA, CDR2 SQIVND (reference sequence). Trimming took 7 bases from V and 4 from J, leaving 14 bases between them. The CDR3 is CASNRREANQPQHF. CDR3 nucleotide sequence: TGTGCCAGTAATCGCAGGGAGGCGAATCAGCCCCAGCATTTT.

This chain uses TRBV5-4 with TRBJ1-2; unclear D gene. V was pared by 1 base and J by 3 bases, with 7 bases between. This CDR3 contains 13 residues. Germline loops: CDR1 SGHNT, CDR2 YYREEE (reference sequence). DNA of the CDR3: TGTGCCAGCAGCTTGCGGTTGGACTATGGCTACACCTTC. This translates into CASSLRLDYGYTF.

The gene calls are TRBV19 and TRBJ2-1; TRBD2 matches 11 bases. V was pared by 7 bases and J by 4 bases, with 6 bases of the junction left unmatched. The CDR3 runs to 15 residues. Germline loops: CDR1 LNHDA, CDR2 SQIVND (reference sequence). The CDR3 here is CASTPLAGGYNEQFF. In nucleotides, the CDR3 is TGTGCCAGTACCCCCCTAGCGGGGGGATACAATGAGCAGTTCTTC.

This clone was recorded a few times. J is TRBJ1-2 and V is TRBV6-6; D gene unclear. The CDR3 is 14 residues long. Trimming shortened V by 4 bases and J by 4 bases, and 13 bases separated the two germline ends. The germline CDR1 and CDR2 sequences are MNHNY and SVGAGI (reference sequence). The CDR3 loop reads CASSWSGDSYGYTF. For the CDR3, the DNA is TGTGCCAGCAGTTGGTCCGGGGATAGCTATGGCTACACCTTC.

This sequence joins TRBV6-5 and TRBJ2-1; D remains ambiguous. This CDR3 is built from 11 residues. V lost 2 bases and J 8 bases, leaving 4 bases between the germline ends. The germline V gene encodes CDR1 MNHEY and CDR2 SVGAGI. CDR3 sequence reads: CASSYRYEQFF. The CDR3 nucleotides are TGTGCCAGCAGTTACCGGTATGAGCAGTTCTTC.

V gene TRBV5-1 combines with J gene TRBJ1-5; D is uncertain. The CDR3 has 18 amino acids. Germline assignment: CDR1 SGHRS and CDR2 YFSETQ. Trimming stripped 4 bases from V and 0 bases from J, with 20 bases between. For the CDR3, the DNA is TGCGCCAGCAGCCTCCCCGTACCCGAGCCCTATAGCAATCAGCCCCAGCATTTT. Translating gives CASSLPVPEPYSNQPQHF.

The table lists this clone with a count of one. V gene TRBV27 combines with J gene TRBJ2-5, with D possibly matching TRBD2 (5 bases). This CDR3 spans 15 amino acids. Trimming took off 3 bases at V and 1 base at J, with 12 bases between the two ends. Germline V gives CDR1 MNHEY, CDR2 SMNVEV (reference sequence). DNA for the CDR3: TGTGCCAGCAGTTTTTCGGGAATCGGCCAAGAGACCCAGTACTTC. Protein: CASSFSGIGQETQYF.

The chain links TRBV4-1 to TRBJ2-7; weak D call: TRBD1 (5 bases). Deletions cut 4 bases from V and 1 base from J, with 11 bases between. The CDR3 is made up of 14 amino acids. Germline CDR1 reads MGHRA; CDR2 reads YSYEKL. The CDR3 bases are TGCGCCAGCAGCCTAAAGACAGATTCCTACGAGCAGTACTTC. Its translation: CASSLKTDSYEQYF.

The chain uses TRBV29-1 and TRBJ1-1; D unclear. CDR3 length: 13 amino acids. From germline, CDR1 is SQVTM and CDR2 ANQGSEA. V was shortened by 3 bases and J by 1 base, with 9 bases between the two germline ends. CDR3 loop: CSVDEQKNTEAFF. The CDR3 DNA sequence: TGCAGCGTTGATGAACAGAAGAACACTGAAGCTTTCTTT. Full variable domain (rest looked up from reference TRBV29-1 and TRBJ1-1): SAVISQKPSRDICQRGTSLTIQCQVDSQVTMMFWYRQQPGQSLTLIATANQGSEATYESGFVIDKFPISRPNLTFSTLTVSNMSPEDSSIYLCSVDEQKNTEAFFGQGTRLTVV.

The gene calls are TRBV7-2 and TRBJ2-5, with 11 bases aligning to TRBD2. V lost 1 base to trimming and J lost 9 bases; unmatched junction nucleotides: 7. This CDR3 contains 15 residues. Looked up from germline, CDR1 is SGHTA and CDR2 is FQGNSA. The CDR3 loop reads CASSLDSGGVEAQYF. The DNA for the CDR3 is TGTGCCAGCAGCTTAGATAGCGGGGGGGTCGAGGCCCAGTACTTC.

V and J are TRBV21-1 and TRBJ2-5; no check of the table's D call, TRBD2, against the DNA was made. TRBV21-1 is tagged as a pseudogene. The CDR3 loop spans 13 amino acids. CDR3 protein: CASSFLLQETQYF. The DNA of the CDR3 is TGTGCCAGCAGCTTCCTTCTACAAGAGACCCAGTACTTC.

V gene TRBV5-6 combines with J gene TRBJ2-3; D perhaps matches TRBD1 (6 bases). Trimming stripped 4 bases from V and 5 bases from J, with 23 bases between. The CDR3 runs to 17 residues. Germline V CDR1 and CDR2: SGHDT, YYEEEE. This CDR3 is CASSKTVGTIVEDTQYF. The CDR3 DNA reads TGTGCCAGCAGCAAGACCGTAGGGACAATAGTAGAAGATACGCAGTATTTT.

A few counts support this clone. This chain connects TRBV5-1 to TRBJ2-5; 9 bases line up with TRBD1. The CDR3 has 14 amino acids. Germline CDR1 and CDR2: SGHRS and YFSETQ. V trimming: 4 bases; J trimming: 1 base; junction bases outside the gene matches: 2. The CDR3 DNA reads TGCGCCAGCAGCGTGGGACAGGGCCAAGAGACCCAGTACTTC. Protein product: CASSVGQGQETQYF.

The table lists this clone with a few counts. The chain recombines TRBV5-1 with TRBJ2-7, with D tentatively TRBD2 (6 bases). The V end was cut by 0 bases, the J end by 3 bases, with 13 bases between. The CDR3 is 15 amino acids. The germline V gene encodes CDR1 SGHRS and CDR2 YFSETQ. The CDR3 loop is CASSLEGQGGYEQYF. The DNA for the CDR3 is TGCGCCAGCAGCTTGGAAGGTCAGGGAGGCTACGAGCAGTACTTC.

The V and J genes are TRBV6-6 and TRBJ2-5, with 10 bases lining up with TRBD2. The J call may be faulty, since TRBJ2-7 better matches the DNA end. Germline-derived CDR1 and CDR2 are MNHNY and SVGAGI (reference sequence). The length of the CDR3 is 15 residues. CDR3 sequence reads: CASSGRLAGSYEQYF. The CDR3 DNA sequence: TGTGCCAGCAGTGGCCGACTAGCGGGTTCCTACGAGCAGTACTTC.

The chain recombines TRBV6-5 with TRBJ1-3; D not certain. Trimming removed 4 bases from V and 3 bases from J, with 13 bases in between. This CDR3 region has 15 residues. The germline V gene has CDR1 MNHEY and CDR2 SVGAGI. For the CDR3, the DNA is TGTGCCAGCAGTTCCGTCGGCGGGGTTGGAAACACCATATATTTT. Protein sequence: CASSSVGGVGNTIYF.